This paragraph reports one T cell receptor beta chain. Profiling relied on immunoSEQ multiplex PCR, and the TCRdb table lists in-frame clones only, not all of them. This sample has almost 200,000 clones, with just under 85% found just once. These data are taken from a study of blood T cell repertoires in COVID-19. Overall study: Both acute and convalescent COVID-19 samples were obtained from the United States, Italy and Spain.

Source material: peripheral blood. The origin of this receptor is a man in his fifties or sixties with COVID-19, enrolled during active disease.

The CDR3 region is CASSRQGAGANVLTF. The CDR3 DNA sequence: TGTGCCAGCAGTCGACAGGGGGCTGGGGCCAACGTCCTGACTTTC. This chain uses TRBV6-5 with TRBJ2-6; TRBD1 matches 9 bases. Per germline, CDR1 MNHEY and CDR2 SVGAGI. The CDR3 is 15 amino acids. V shed 5 bases and J 2 bases; nucleotides not matched to a gene: 1.